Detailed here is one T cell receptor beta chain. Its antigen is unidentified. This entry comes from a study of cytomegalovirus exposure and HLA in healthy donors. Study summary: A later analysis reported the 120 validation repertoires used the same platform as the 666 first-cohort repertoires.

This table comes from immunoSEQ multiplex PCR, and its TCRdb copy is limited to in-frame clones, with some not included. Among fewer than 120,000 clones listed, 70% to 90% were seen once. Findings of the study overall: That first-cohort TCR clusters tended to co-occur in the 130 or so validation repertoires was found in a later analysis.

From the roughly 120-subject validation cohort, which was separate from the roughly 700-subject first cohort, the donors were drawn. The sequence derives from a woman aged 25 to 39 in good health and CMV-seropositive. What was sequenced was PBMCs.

CDR3 loop: CAWRRGDRDYNEQFF. The CDR3 region has the DNA TGTGCCTGGAGAAGGGGGGACAGAGACTACAATGAGCAGTTCTTC. The chain combines TRBV30 with TRBJ2-1; D possibly corresponds to TRBD1 (7 bases). This CDR3 has 15 residues. Trimming removed 3 bases at V and 3 bases at J, with 15 bases between. Germline V gene data show CDR1 as GTSNPN and CDR2 as SVGIG (reference sequence).